This T cell receptor beta chain was documented in a study of long-term antiretroviral therapy in people with HIV. Across the study: When the earliest samples were collected, ART was typically delayed until CD4 counts fell. Overall study results and limits: Neither ART adherence, viral resistance nor therapy changes were documented.

This CDR3 is built from 17 residues. The germline V gene has CDR1 KGHSH and CDR2 LQKENI. Unmatched junction bases numbered 12, after V lost 4 bases and J lost 4 bases. On this clone: The antigen remains undetermined.

immunoSEQ v3.0 was run at survey level. Clones were read by immunoSEQ multiplex PCR, and TCRdb kept only the in-frame ones, dropping some. The sample holds 24,000 or so clones, approximately 81% seen once. Per individual, the PBMC samples numbered at least one pre-ART and at least two post-ART. The sequencing used unsorted PBMCs, collected 2.3 years after starting antiretroviral therapy. The sequence came from a man aged 40-49 years with HIV. The genes are TRBV18 and TRBJ1-5; 8 nucleotides match TRBD1. The CDR3 bases are TGTGCCAGCTCACTAACGAGCGACAGGGGAGGAAATCAGCCCCAGCATTTT. This encodes CASSLTSDRGGNQPQHF.